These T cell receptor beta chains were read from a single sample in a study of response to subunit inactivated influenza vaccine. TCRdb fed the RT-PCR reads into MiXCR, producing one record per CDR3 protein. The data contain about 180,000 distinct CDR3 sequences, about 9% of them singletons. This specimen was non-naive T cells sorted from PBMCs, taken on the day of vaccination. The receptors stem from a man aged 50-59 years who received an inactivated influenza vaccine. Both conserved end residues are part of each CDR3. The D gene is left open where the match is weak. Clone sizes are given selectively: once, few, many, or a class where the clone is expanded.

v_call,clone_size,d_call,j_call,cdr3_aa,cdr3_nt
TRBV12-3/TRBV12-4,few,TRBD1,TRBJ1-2,CASSPPTGPLYGYTF,TGTGCCAGCAGTCCCCCGACAGGGCCCCTCTATGGCTACACCTTC
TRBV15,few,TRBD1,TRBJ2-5,CATSLRTGGAETQYF,TGTGCCACCAGCTTACGGACAGGGGGCGCGGAGACCCAGTACTTC
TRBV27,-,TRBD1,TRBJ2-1,CASSPGQGVTIEQFF,TGTGCCAGCAGTCCCGGACAGGGTGTCACAATTGAGCAGTTCTTC
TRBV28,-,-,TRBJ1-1,CASSLMGGATNTEAFF,TGTGCCAGCAGTTTAATGGGAGGGGCCACGAACACTGAAGCTTTCTTT
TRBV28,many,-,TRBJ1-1,CASSPTGSHAFF,TGTGCCAGCAGCCCTACAGGGAGTCACGCTTTCTTT
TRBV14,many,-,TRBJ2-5,CASSGPGFWETQYF,TGTGCCAGCAGCGGTCCGGGATTTTGGGAGACCCAGTACTTC
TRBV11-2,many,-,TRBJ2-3,CASNMGAGDTQYF,TGTGCCAGCAACATGGGGGCGGGGGATACGCAGTATTTT
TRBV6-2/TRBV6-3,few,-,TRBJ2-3,CASSSQGTPTDTQYF,TGTGCCAGCAGCAGTCAGGGGACCCCCACAGATACGCAGTATTTT
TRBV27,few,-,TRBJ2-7,CARELGGPYEQYF,TGTGCCAGGGAACTCGGAGGACCCTACGAGCAGTACTTC
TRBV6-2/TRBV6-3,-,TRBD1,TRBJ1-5,CASRRSTGAGPQHF,TGTGCCAGCAGGCGATCTACAGGGGCCGGGCCCCAGCATTTT
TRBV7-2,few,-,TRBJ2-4,CASSTPGVLAKNIQYF,TGTGCCAGCAGCACCCCAGGTGTACTAGCCAAAAACATTCAGTACTTC
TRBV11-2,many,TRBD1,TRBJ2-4,CASSPGTGLNIQYF,TGTGCCAGCAGCCCCGGGACAGGGCTAAACATTCAGTACTTC
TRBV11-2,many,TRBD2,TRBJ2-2,CASSGLAGPTGELFF,TGTGCCAGCAGCGGGCTAGCGGGGCCCACCGGGGAGCTGTTTTTT
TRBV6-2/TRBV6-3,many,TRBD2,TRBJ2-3,CASRARAGVSYSTQYF,TGTGCCAGCAGGGCCCGAGCGGGAGTTTCTTATTCTACGCAGTATTTT
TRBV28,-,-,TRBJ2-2,CASSRGGGLGELFF,TGTGCCAGCAGCCGAGGGGGGGGACTCGGGGAGCTGTTTTTT
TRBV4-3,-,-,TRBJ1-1,CASSQESWGGTEAFF,TGCGCCAGCAGCCAAGAATCCTGGGGGGGCACTGAAGCTTTCTTT
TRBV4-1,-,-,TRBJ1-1,CATRQVGGAGEAFF,TGCGCCACCCGACAGGTCGGAGGCGCCGGTGAAGCTTTCTTT
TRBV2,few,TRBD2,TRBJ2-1,CASSVGLPGGSAYNEQFF,TGTGCCAGCAGTGTGGGCCTTCCGGGCGGGAGTGCCTACAATGAGCAGTTCTTC
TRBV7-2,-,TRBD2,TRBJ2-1,CASSLSAGGSYNEQFF,TGTGCCAGCAGCTTATCAGCGGGGGGGTCCTACAATGAGCAGTTCTTC
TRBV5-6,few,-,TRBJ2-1,CASKEGGRPSYNEQFF,TGTGCCAGCAAGGAGGGGGGGCGCCCCTCCTACAATGAGCAGTTCTTC
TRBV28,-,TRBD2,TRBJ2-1,CASSFPYGASGYNEQFF,TGTGCCAGCAGTTTTCCATATGGTGCTAGCGGATACAATGAGCAGTTCTTC
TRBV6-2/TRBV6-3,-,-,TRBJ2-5,CASSYFGQQETQYF,TGTGCCAGCAGTTACTTCGGACAGCAAGAGACCCAGTACTTC
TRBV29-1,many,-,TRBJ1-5,CSVAAAGVDQPQHF,TGCAGCGTTGCAGCGGCAGGGGTGGATCAGCCCCAGCATTTT
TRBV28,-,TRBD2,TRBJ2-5,CASRVYGRSETQYF,TGTGCCAGCAGAGTTTACGGGAGGAGTGAGACCCAGTACTTC
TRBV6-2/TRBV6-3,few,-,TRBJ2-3,CASSYPDTGVADTQYF,TGTGCCAGCAGTTACCCCGACACTGGCGTTGCAGATACGCAGTATTTT
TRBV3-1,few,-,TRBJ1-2,CASSHPGTADRYGYTF,TGTGCCAGCAGCCACCCCGGGACCGCCGACCGCTATGGCTACACCTTC
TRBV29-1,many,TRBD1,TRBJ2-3,CSHPSGQGSPDTQYF,TGCAGCCATCCTTCTGGACAGGGTAGCCCAGATACGCAGTATTTT
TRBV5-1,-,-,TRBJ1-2,CASSLRQRHGYTF,TGCGCCAGCAGCTTGCGGCAACGACATGGCTACACCTTC
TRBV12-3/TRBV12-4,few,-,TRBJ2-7,CASSWQGPTLSYYEQYF,TGTGCCAGCAGTTGGCAGGGGCCGACCTTATCTTACTACGAGCAGTACTTC
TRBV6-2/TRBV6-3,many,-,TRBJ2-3,CASSEDRTPVYTDTQYF,TGTGCCAGCAGCGAAGATCGGACCCCCGTATACACAGATACGCAGTATTTT
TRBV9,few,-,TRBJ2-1,CASSGGPSDEQFF,TGTGCCAGCAGCGGAGGTCCCTCCGACGAGCAGTTCTTC
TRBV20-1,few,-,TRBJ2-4,CSAGQGAKNIQYF,TGCAGTGCTGGGCAGGGTGCCAAAAACATTCAGTACTTC
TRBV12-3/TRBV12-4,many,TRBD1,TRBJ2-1,CASSFDRGHNEQFF,TGTGCCAGCAGTTTTGACAGGGGGCACAATGAGCAGTTCTTC